This T cell receptor (beta chain) is from a study of shared clonotypes between healthy human individuals. Background on the study: Contributing individuals were a couple of females and three males aged 18 to 49.

This CDR3 is built from 16 residues. From germline, CDR1 is SEHNR and CDR2 FQNEAQ (reference sequence). V dropped 6 bases and J dropped 0; count of bases not matched to a gene: 9. Broader study findings: Relative to their counterparts shared across all four donors, non-shared clonotypes exhibited diminished generation probabilities. Blood alone was sampled, and tissue repertoires likely differ.

Clones were sequenced by immunoSEQ multiplex PCR, and TCRdb holds only the in-frame ones, with some missing. The sample shows some 2.1 million clones, about 95% of them seen only once. About this clone itself: No antigen is known for it.

Positively selected for CCR7, the CD45RO-negative cells used as naive CD8 cells excluded terminally differentiated effector memory CD45RA+ cells. The chain links TRBV7-9 to TRBJ1-1, with 8 bases aligning to TRBD1. The TCR comes from a man aged 18 to 30 in good health. Sequencing was performed on naive CD8+ T cells sorted from blood. CDR3 coding DNA: TGTGCCAGCAGTCAGAACCGGGACAGGTTGAACACTGAAGCTTTCTTT. Translating gives CASSQNRDRLNTEAFF.